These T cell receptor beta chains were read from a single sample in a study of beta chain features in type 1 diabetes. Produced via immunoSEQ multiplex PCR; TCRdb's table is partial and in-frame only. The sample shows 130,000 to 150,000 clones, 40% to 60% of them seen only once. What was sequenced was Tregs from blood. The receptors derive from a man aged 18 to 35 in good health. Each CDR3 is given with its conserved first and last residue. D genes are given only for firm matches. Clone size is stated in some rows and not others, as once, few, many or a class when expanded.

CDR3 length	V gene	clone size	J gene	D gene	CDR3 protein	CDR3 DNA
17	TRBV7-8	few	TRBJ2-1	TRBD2	CASSLRILAGAYNEQFF	TGTGCCAGCAGCTTAAGGATTCTAGCGGGGGCATACAATGAGCAGTTCTTC
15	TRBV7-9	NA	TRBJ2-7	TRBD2	CASSLGPAGGSEQYF	TGTGCCAGCAGCTTAGGTCCAGCGGGAGGAAGCGAGCAGTACTTC
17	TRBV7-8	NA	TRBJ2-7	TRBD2	CASSLVRIGGRVYEQYF	TGTGCCAGCAGCTTAGTTAGGATTGGCGGGAGGGTCTACGAGCAGTACTTC
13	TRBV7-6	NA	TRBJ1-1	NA	CASSPLAQREAFF	TGTGCCAGCAGCCCGCTTGCGCAGCGGGAAGCTTTCTTT
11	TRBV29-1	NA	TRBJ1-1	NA	CSVAVNTEAFF	TGCAGCGTTGCCGTGAACACTGAAGCTTTCTTT
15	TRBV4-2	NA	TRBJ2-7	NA	CASTQDVRGSYEQYF	TGTGCCAGCACCCAAGATGTTCGGGGCTCCTACGAGCAGTACTTC
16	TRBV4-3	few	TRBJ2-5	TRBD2	CASSQGAGGPGETQYF	TGCGCCAGCAGCCAGGGAGCGGGGGGGCCTGGGGAGACCCAGTACTTC
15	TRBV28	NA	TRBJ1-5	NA	CASSLAGTNNQPQHF	TGTGCCAGCAGTTTGGCCGGGACAAACAATCAGCCCCAGCATTTT
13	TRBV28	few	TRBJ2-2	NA	CASSGTLSGELFF	TGTGCCAGCAGTGGGACTCTTTCCGGGGAGCTGTTTTTT
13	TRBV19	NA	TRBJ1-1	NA	CASSPEEWTEAFF	TGTGCCAGTAGTCCCGAGGAATGGACTGAAGCTTTCTTT
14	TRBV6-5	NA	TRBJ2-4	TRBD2	CASTAGSAKNIQYF	TGTGCCAGCACAGCGGGATCCGCCAAAAACATTCAGTACTTC
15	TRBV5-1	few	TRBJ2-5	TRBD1	CASRAATGAGETQYF	TGCGCCAGCAGAGCGGCGACAGGGGCGGGAGAGACCCAGTACTTC
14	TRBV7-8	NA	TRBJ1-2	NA	CASSLGQALRGYTF	TGTGCCAGCAGCTTAGGACAGGCCTTGCGCGGCTACACCTTC
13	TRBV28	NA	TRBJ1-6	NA	CASRRQANSPLHF	TGTGCCAGCAGACGACAGGCAAATTCACCCCTCCACTTT
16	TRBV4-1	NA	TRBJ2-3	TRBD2	CASSQGLADYTDTQYF	TGCGCCAGCAGCCAAGGACTAGCCGATTACACAGATACGCAGTATTTT
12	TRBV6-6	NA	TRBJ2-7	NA	CASSGRGSEQYF	TGTGCCAGCAGTGGTAGGGGTTCCGAGCAGTACTTC
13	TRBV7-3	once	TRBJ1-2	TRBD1	CASSLTGDGGYTF	TGTGCCAGCAGTTTAACAGGGGATGGGGGCTACACCTTC
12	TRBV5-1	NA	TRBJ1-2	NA	CASRKGVHGYTF	TGCGCCAGCAGGAAGGGGGTACATGGCTACACCTTC
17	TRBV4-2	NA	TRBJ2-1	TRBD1	CASSQEIRTGGRNEQFF	TGTGCCAGCAGCCAAGAGATTAGGACAGGGGGTCGCAATGAGCAGTTCTTC
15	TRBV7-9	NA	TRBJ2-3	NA	CASSLTGIISDTQYF	TGTGCCAGCAGCCTAACAGGGATCATTTCAGATACGCAGTATTTT
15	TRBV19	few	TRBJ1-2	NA	CASSRPLRDTYGYTF	TGTGCCAGTAGTCGCCCTCTCCGGGACACCTATGGCTACACCTTC
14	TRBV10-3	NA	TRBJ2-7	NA	CAISESGRAGEQYF	TGTGCCATCAGTGAGTCGGGCAGGGCGGGAGAGCAGTACTTC
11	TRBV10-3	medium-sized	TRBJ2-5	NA	CAISEEETQYF	TGTGCCATCAGTGAGGAGGAGACCCAGTACTTC
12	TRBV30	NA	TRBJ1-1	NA	CAWSPRPGWAFF	TGTGCCTGGAGTCCCAGACCGGGTTGGGCTTTCTTT
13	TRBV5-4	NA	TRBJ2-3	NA	CASTRTRGDTQYF	TGTGCCAGCACGCGCACCAGGGGAGATACGCAGTATTTT
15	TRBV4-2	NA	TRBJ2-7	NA	CASTGGARGSYEQYF	TGTGCCAGCACCGGGGGGGCCAGGGGGTCCTACGAGCAGTACTTC
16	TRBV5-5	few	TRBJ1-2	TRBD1	CASRLYTGTGGSGYTF	TGTGCCAGCAGACTTTACACCGGGACAGGGGGATCTGGCTACACCTTC
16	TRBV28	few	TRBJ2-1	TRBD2	CASSFVMSGGYNEQFF	TGTGCCAGCAGTTTTGTCATGAGCGGGGGGTACAATGAGCAGTTCTTC
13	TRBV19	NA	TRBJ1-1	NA	CASSIYGVTEAFF	TGTGCCAGTAGTATATATGGAGTAACTGAAGCTTTCTTT
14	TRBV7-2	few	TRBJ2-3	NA	CASSVGFSTDTQYF	TGTGCCAGCAGCGTGGGCTTTAGCACAGATACGCAGTATTTT
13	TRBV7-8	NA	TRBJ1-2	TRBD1	CASSSDRGHGYTF	TGTGCCAGCAGCTCCGACAGGGGGCATGGCTACACCTTC
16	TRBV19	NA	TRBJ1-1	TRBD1	CASSVDRGLGNTEAFF	TGTGCCAGTAGTGTGGACAGGGGGCTGGGGAACACTGAAGCTTTCTTT
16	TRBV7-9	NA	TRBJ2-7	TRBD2	CASSPGASGGSYEQYF	TGTGCCAGCAGCCCAGGGGCTTCGGGAGGGTCCTACGAGCAGTACTTC
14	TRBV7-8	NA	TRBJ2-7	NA	CASSLDRAYYEQYF	TGTGCCAGCAGTCTCGACAGAGCCTACTACGAGCAGTACTTC
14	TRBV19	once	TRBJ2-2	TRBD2	CASSMRLAVGELFF	TGTGCCAGTAGTATGAGACTAGCGGTCGGGGAGCTGTTTTTT
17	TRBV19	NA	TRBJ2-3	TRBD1	CASSTHPGTGNTDTQYF	TGTGCCAGTAGTACTCACCCCGGGACAGGGAACACAGATACGCAGTATTTT
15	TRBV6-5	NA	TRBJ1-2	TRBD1	CASTYRTGASYGYTF	TGTGCCAGCACCTACAGGACAGGGGCCTCCTATGGCTACACCTTC
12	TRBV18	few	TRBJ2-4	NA	CASSPGEDIQYF	TGTGCCAGCTCACCAGGGGAGGACATTCAGTACTTC
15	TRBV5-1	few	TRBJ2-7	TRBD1	CASSLWGQGRNEQYF	TGCGCCAGCAGCTTGTGGGGACAGGGGAGAAACGAGCAGTACTTC
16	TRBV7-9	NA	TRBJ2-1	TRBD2	CASSFQRGRAYNEQFF	TGTGCCAGCAGCTTCCAGCGCGGGAGGGCCTACAATGAGCAGTTCTTC
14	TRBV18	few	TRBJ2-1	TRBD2	CASSPLSGRDEQFF	TGTGCCAGCTCACCGCTTAGCGGGAGGGATGAGCAGTTCTTC
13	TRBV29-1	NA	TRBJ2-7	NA	CSVQTQSSYEQYF	TGCAGCGTCCAGACACAGAGCTCCTACGAGCAGTACTTC
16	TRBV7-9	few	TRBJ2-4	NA	CASSSPIRDPKNIQYF	TGTGCCAGCAGCTCACCCATCAGGGATCCCAAAAACATTCAGTACTTC
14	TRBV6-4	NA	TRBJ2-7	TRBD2	CASLGGLGGYEQYF	TGTGCCAGCCTGGGGGGACTAGGGGGATACGAGCAGTACTTC